These 4 T cell receptor beta chains came from one sample sequenced in a study of T cells after yellow fever vaccination. TCRdb passed the 5' RACE reads through MiXCR, listing each CDR3 protein once. The table has just under 600,000 distinct CDR3 sequences, roughly 14% seen once. The material sequenced was PBMCs, taken on the day of the yellow fever booster vaccination. These receptors were collected from a young man who received the YFV17D yellow fever vaccine.

This clonotype has only a few counts. J is TRBJ2-7 and V is TRBV20-1, with 8 bases fitting TRBD1. CDR1 is DFQATT, CDR2 SNEGSKA, per germline (reference sequence). After removal of 8 bases from V and 5 bases from J, the junction contained 11 bases not matched to a gene. The CDR3 extends over 13 amino acids. The CDR3 coding sequence is TGCAGTCGAACGGGACAGGCGGCTCACGAGCAGTACTTC. Translation gives CSRTGQAAHEQYF.

The V gene is TRBV7-8, the J gene TRBJ2-1; a weak D match, TRBD2 (5 bases). The V end lost 1 base, the J end lost 1 base, and 8 bases lay between the germline ends. CDR1 is SGHVS, CDR2 FQNEAQ, per germline. The CDR3 extends over 15 amino acids. The CDR3 nucleotides read TGTGCCAGCAGCTTAGGGCGGGTATCCTACAATGAGCAGTTCTTC. Protein: CASSLGRVSYNEQFF. Full variable domain (remainder filled in from reference TRBV7-8 and TRBJ2-1): GAGVSQSPRYKVAKRGQDVALRCDPISGHVSLFWYQQALGQGPEFLTYFQNEAQLDKSGLPSDRFFAERPEGSVSTLKIQRTQQEDSAVYLCASSLGRVSYNEQFFGPGTRLTVL.

The CDR3 region has the DNA TGTGCCAGCAGTCCCACCCGGGGTGGCCTAATGGAGGCCCAGTACTTC. This sequence encodes CASSPTRGGLMEAQYF. The rearrangement joins TRBV12-3 or TRBV12-4 to TRBJ2-5; a possible D gene is TRBD2 (5 bases). The CDR3 sequence is 16 residues long. Trimming left V 5 bases short and J 9 bases short, with 25 bases between.

In this sample, this clonotype turned up a few times. This chain links TRBV28 with TRBJ1-5; 11 bases fit TRBD1. Germline V gene lookup returns CDR1 MDHEN and CDR2 SYDVKM. After removal of 5 bases from V and 1 base from J, the junction contained 13 bases not matched to a gene. The CDR3 is made up of 19 amino acids. The CDR3 coding sequence is TGTGCCAGCAGTCCCCAAGGACAGGGGGCTCATTCGAGCAATCAGCCCCAGCATTTT. It codes for CASSPQGQGAHSSNQPQHF.